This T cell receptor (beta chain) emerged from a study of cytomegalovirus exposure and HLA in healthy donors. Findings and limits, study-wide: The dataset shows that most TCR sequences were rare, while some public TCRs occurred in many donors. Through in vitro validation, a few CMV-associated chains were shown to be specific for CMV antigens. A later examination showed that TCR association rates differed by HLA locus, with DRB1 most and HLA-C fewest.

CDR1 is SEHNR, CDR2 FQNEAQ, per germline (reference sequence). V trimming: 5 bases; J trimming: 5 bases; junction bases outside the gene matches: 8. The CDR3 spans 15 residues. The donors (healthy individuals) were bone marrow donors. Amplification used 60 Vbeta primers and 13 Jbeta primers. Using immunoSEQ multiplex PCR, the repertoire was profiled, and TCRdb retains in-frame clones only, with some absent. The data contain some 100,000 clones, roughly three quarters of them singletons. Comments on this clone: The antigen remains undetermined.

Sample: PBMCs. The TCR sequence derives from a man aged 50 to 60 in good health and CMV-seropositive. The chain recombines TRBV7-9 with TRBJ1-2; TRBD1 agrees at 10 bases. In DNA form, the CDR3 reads TGTGCCAGCAGCCAAATGGACAGGGGGTTGTATGGCTACACCTTC. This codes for CASSQMDRGLYGYTF.